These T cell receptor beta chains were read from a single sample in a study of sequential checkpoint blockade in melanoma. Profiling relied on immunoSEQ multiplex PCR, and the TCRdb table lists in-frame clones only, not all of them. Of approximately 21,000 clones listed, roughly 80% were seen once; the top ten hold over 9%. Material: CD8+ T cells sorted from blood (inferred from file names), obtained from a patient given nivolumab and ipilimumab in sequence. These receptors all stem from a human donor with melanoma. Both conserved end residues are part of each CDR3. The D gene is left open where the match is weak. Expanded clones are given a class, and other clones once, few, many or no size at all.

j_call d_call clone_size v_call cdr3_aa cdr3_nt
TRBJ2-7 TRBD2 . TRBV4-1 CASSQSGGPYEQYF TGCGCCAGCAGCCAATCGGGAGGTCCCTACGAGCAGTACTTC
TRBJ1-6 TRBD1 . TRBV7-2 CASSLSGQGFSPLHF TGTGCCAGCAGCTTGTCGGGACAGGGTTTTTCACCCCTCCACTTT
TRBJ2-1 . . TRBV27 CATRLMGGPYEQFF TGTGCCACCAGACTTATGGGCGGGCCCTATGAGCAGTTCTTC
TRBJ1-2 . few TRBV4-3 CASSQDSGGNGYTF TGCGCCAGCAGCCAAGATTCGGGGGGCAATGGCTACACCTTC
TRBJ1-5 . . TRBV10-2 CASSEAGYNQPQHF TGCGCCAGCAGTGAGGCGGGGTACAATCAGCCCCAGCATTTT
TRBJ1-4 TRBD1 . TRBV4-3 CASSRKTGRVEKLFF TGCGCCAGCAGCCGAAAGACAGGGCGGGTTGAAAAACTGTTTTTT
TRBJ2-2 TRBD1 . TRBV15 CATSREQGDNTGELFF TGTGCCACCAGCAGAGAACAGGGGGACAACACCGGGGAGCTGTTTTTT
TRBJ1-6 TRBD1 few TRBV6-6 CASSFDRAPLHF TGTGCCAGCAGCTTTGACAGGGCTCCCCTCCACTTT
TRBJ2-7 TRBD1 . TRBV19 CASRITGGADYEQYF TGTGCCAGTAGAATAACAGGGGGCGCTGACTACGAGCAGTACTTC
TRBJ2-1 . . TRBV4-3 CASSPRASGIPENEQFF TGCGCCAGCAGCCCACGGGCTTCCGGGATTCCTGAAAATGAGCAGTTCTTC
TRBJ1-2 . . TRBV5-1 CASSWEGPNGYTF TGCGCCAGCAGCTGGGAGGGACCGAATGGCTACACCTTC
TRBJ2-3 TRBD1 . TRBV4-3 CASSQRDRGWTDTQYF TGCGCCAGCAGCCAAAGGGACAGGGGGTGGACAGATACGCAGTATTTT